These 27 T cell receptor beta chains originate from one sample sequenced in a study of shared clonotypes between healthy human individuals. Clones were read by immunoSEQ multiplex PCR, and TCRdb kept only the in-frame ones, dropping some. This table has more than 2 million clones, about 95% appearing once. Sequencing was performed on naive CD4+ T cells sorted from blood. Noted subset: CD45RA+ positively selected. The receptor source for this set is a man younger than 30 in good health.

This chain uses TRBV18 with TRBJ2-1; D remains unclear. CDR3 length equals 12 residues. Germline CDR1 is KGHSH and CDR2 is LQKENI. Trimming removed 0 bases from V and 6 bases from J, with 3 bases in between. CDR3 in amino acids: CASSPPANEQFF. The DNA of the CDR3 is TGTGCCAGCTCACCACCAGCCAATGAGCAGTTCTTC.

This chain uses TRBV10-3 with TRBJ2-2; 11 bases are shared with TRBD2. The V segment lost 0 bases and the J segment 4 bases; nucleotides outside the gene matches: 10. This CDR3 has 19 residues. CDR1 is ENHRY, CDR2 SYGVKD, per germline. The CDR3 bases are TGTGCCATCAGTGAGTCACTAGCGGGGGTGGATCGTGGCACCGGGGAGCTGTTTTTT. Its protein product is CAISESLAGVDRGTGELFF.

In the case of this clone: An end of the junction does not agree with germline; a read error may underlie this. The genes are TRBV5-4 and TRBJ2-5, with TRBD2 identical over 7 bases. From germline, CDR1 is SGHNT and CDR2 YYREEE (reference sequence). The length of the CDR3 is 15 residues. This chain's CDR3 is CASSGTGGLQDTQYF. The CDR3 DNA reads TGTGCCAGCAGCGGAACGGGGGGTCTCCAAGATACCCAGTACTTC.

This chain joins TRBV5-1 and TRBJ2-5, with TRBD2 matching over 8 bases. The CDR3 is 14 residues long. Germline loops: CDR1 SGHRS, CDR2 YFSETQ. Trimming cost V 4 bases and J 1 base; bases outside gene matches: 3. This CDR3 is CASSTGGTQETQYF. CDR3 DNA sequence: TGCGCCAGCAGCACGGGGGGGACCCAAGAGACCCAGTACTTC.

The CDR3 loop reads CASSRTQSETQYF. The CDR3 DNA is TGTGCCAGCAGCCGAACCCAAAGCGAGACCCAGTACTTC. The V and J genes are TRBV7-2 and TRBJ2-5; D gene uncertain. The V end was cut by 5 bases, the J end by 5 bases, with 12 bases between. The CDR3 contains 13 residues. Per germline, CDR1 SGHTA and CDR2 FQGNSA.

The chain couples TRBV10-1 to TRBJ2-3; 10 nucleotides align to TRBD2. Germline CDR1 is WNHNN and CDR2 is SYGVQD (reference sequence). This CDR3 spans 17 amino acids. The junction had 11 bases not matched to a gene; V was cut back by 6 bases and J by 2 bases. The CDR3 spells CASSANPGLANTDTQYF. In DNA form, the CDR3 reads TGCGCCAGCAGCGCCAATCCGGGACTAGCGAACACAGATACGCAGTATTTT.

J is TRBJ2-7 and V is TRBV11-2; the D call may be TRBD1 or TRBD2 (5 bases each). The CDR3 loop spans 14 amino acids. Germline-derived CDR1 and CDR2 are SGHAT and FQNNGV. V lost 0 bases and J 5 bases, leaving 11 bases between the germline ends. In DNA form, the CDR3 reads TGTGCCAGCAGCTTAGATCATCTGGGACACGAGCAGTACTTC. It codes for CASSLDHLGHEQYF.

The count of this clone is one. The rearrangement joins TRBV6-1 to TRBJ1-5, with D unresolved. CDR1 and CDR2 (germline): MNHNS, SASEGT. CDR3 length: 15 residues. V was shortened by 6 bases and J by 7 bases, with 19 bases between the two germline ends. CDR3 region: CASSPPGGQRQPQHF. The CDR3 DNA follows: TGTGCCAGCAGCCCCCCTGGAGGGCAGCGGCAGCCCCAGCATTTT.

The V call is TRBV6-1, the J call TRBJ2-2, with D uncertain. This CDR3 spans 15 amino acids. The V end was cut by 4 bases, the J end by 1 base, with 10 bases between. CDR1 and CDR2 (germline): MNHNS, SASEGT. CDR3 residues: CASSALPQNTGELFF. CDR3 DNA: TGTGCCAGCAGTGCTTTACCCCAGAACACCGGGGAGCTGTTTTTT.

This clone occurred once. The chain uses TRBV13 and TRBJ1-1; perhaps TRBD1 as D (5 bases). Germline V gene sequence: CDR1 PRHDT, CDR2 FYEKMQ (reference sequence). V dropped 5 bases and J dropped 4 bases, with 17 bases sitting between them. The CDR3 consists of 15 residues. CDR3 coding DNA: TGTGCCAGCAGCGGAAGTAGGGGAAGGGGCACTGAAGCTTTCTTT. Amino acid sequence: CASSGSRGRGTEAFF.

The chain recombines TRBV29-1 with TRBJ2-7, with D uncertain. Germline-derived CDR1 and CDR2 are SQVTM and ANQGSEA. V gave up 7 bases and J gave up 1 base, with 8 bases separating them. This CDR3 region has 11 residues. The CDR3 sequence: CSATMSYEQYF. CDR3 nucleotides: TGCAGCGCCACGATGTCCTACGAGCAGTACTTC.

Comment on this clone: Other DNA sequences in the same sample also yield this CDR3. The chain joins TRBV7-9 to TRBJ2-2; D is ambiguous. V lost 1 base and J 3 bases, leaving 6 bases between the germline ends. CDR1 SEHNR and CDR2 FQNEAQ come from the germline V gene (reference sequence). The CDR3 covers 14 residues. CDR3: CASSLVKDTGELFF. The CDR3, as DNA: TGTGCCAGCAGCTTAGTGAAGGACACCGGGGAGCTGTTTTTT.

The gene calls are TRBV5-1 and TRBJ1-1, with 7 bases that match TRBD1. The V gene end was trimmed by 0 bases and the J gene end by 0 bases; junction bases not matched to a gene: 8. In germline, CDR1 is SGHRS, CDR2 YFSETQ. This CDR3 has 17 residues. The CDR3 spells CASSLAKGAGLNTEAFF. The CDR3 DNA reads TGCGCCAGCAGCTTGGCCAAGGGGGCCGGGCTGAACACTGAAGCTTTCTTT.

This clone was found once. The chain carries TRBV6-1 and TRBJ1-1; D gene ambiguous. In germline, CDR1 is MNHNS, CDR2 SASEGT. Trimming took 5 bases from V and 6 from J, leaving 10 bases between them. The CDR3 is made up of 12 amino acids. The CDR3 sequence is CASSRSIAEAFF. In DNA, the CDR3 is TGTGCCAGCAGTCGATCAATCGCTGAAGCTTTCTTT.

Note on this clone: Distinct nucleotide sequences in the sample also encode this CDR3. The rearrangement joins TRBV9 to TRBJ1-3; no reliable D call. V lost 0 bases and J 0 bases, leaving 7 bases between the germline ends. Germline-derived CDR1 and CDR2 are SGDLS and YYNGEE. The CDR3 has 15 residues. As DNA, the CDR3 is TGTGCCAGCAGCGTAGGAGGGTCCTCTGGAAACACCATATATTTT. Translated, it gives CASSVGGSSGNTIYF.

The genes are TRBV21-1 and TRBJ1-6; TRBD1 was called by the table and not checked on the DNA. TRBV21-1 is a documented pseudogene. The CDR3 is made up of 15 amino acids. The CDR3 coding sequence is TGTGCCAGCAGGCAGGGGTTTTCCTATAATTCACCCCTCCACTTT. This codes for CASRQGFSYNSPLHF.

V usage is TRBV5-6 and J usage is TRBJ1-6; D gene uncertain. Between the trimmed V and J ends, which lost 4 bases and 7 bases, there was a span of 12 bases. Germline CDR1 SGHDT, CDR2 YYEEEE. This CDR3 comprises 14 residues. CDR3 bases: TGTGCCAGCAGCCCAAATCGGTTGAATTCACCCCTCCACTTT. This codes for CASSPNRLNSPLHF. The complete variable domain, with remaining parts taken from reference TRBV5-6 and TRBJ1-6, reads DAGVTQSPTHLIKTRGQQVTLRCSPKSGHDTVSWYQQALGQGPQFIFQYYEEEERQRGNFPDRFSGHQFPNYSSELNVNALLLGDSALYLCASSPNRLNSPLHFGNGTRLTVT.

To note about this clone: This specimen includes other DNA sequences encoding the same CDR3. The chain combines TRBV28 with TRBJ1-1, with a weak D call TRBD1 (6 bases). Germline CDR1 MDHEN, CDR2 SYDVKM. Trimming took 5 bases from V and 4 from J, leaving 8 bases between them. The CDR3 loop spans 12 amino acids. The CDR3 is CASSTGRTEAFF. The CDR3, as DNA: TGTGCCAGCAGTACAGGGCGCACTGAAGCTTTCTTT.

Remarks on this clone: The identical CDR3 is also encoded by other nucleotide sequences in the sample. The chain has TRBV5-1 and TRBJ2-5; D is ambiguous. Germline V lookup: CDR1 SGHRS, CDR2 YFSETQ. The CDR3 is 14 residues long. Trimming left V 0 bases short and J 2 bases short, with 8 bases between. The CDR3 region has the DNA TGCGCCAGCAGCTTGGGTCGTGCTCAAGAGACCCAGTACTTC. Translated: CASSLGRAQETQYF. Together with reference TRBV5-1 and TRBJ2-5, the CDR3 gives the full variable domain: KAGVTQTPRYLIKTRGQQVTLSCSPISGHRSVSWYQQTPGQGLQFLFEYFSETQRNKGNFPGRFSGRQFSNSRSEMNVSTLELGDSALYLCASSLGRAQETQYFGPGTRLLVL.

V is TRBV2 and J is TRBJ2-5; 9 nucleotides align to TRBD1. The CDR3 consists of 14 residues. Germline V gene data show CDR1 as SNHLY and CDR2 as FYNNEI. V trimming: 10 bases; J trimming: 3 bases; junction bases outside the gene matches: 9. The CDR3 here is CATRGTGLKETQYF. The CDR3 DNA is TGTGCCACCCGCGGGACAGGGTTAAAAGAGACCCAGTACTTC. The whole variable domain, remainder taken from reference TRBV2 and TRBJ2-5, is EPEVTQTPSHQVTQMGQEVILRCVPISNHLYFYWYRQILGQKVEFLVSFYNNEISEKSEIFDDQFSVERPDGSNFTLKIRSTKLEDSAMYFCATRGTGLKETQYFGPGTRLLVL.

This clone was counted once. The rearrangement joins TRBV5-1 to TRBJ1-5, with 10 bases lining up with TRBD1. CDR3 length: 13 residues. With 10 bases clipped from V and 5 bases from J, the junction kept 6 bases outside the gene matches. Germline CDR1 SGHRS, CDR2 YFSETQ. CDR3 bases: TGCGCCGGCGGGACAGGGGAGGATCAGCCCCAGCATTTT. Its protein is CAGGTGEDQPQHF. Filled out from reference TRBV5-1 and TRBJ1-5, the complete variable domain reads KAGVTQTPRYLIKTRGQQVTLSCSPISGHRSVSWYQQTPGQGLQFLFEYFSETQRNKGNFPGRFSGRQFSNSRSEMNVSTLELGDSALYLCAGGTGEDQPQHFGDGTRLSIL.

As to this clone: Other DNA sequences in the sample encode the same CDR3. This sequence joins TRBV2 and TRBJ2-1; 12 bases are shared with TRBD2. Per germline, CDR1 SNHLY and CDR2 FYNNEI. The junction had 6 bases not matched to a gene; V was cut back by 6 bases and J by 9 bases. This CDR3 spans 14 amino acids. The CDR3 here is CASRRLAGVGEQFF. The CDR3 nucleotides are TGTGCCAGCAGAAGACTAGCGGGAGTCGGTGAGCAGTTCTTC.

This clone was seen only once. J is TRBJ2-7 and V is TRBV5-5, with D tentatively TRBD1 (7 bases). V shed 4 bases and J shed 3 bases, with 11 bases lying between them. CDR1 and CDR2 (germline): SGHKS, YYEKEE (reference sequence). The CDR3 contains 13 residues. CDR3 in DNA: TGTGCCAGCAGCCGCAGGGGGGACTACGAGCAGTACTTC. It specifies CASSRRGDYEQYF.

This chain uses TRBV2 with TRBJ2-1; D unresolved. CDR3 length: 11 amino acids. Trimming shortened V by 2 bases and J by 10 bases, and 6 bases separated the two germline ends. Per germline, CDR1 SNHLY and CDR2 FYNNEI. The CDR3 here is CASSERWEQFF. In DNA form, the CDR3 reads TGTGCCAGCAGTGAAAGGTGGGAGCAGTTCTTC. The full variable domain, with the rest looked up from reference TRBV2 and TRBJ2-1, is EPEVTQTPSHQVTQMGQEVILRCVPISNHLYFYWYRQILGQKVEFLVSFYNNEISEKSEIFDDQFSVERPDGSNFTLKIRSTKLEDSAMYFCASSERWEQFFGPGTRLTVL.

Remarks on this clone: The same CDR3 arises from other DNA sequences in this sample as well. The chain uses TRBV9 and TRBJ2-7; D remains ambiguous. The CDR3 has 14 amino acids. Germline V gene data show CDR1 as SGDLS and CDR2 as YYNGEE. The germline V and J ends were trimmed by 0 bases and 2 bases, with 9 bases remaining between them. The CDR3 coding sequence is TGTGCCAGCAGCGTAGATCCCGACCCCTACGAGCAGTACTTC. This codes for CASSVDPDPYEQYF.

The chain uses TRBV28 and TRBJ1-1, with D unresolved. Germline CDR1 is MDHEN and CDR2 is SYDVKM. The CDR3 is 13 residues long. The germline V and J ends were trimmed by 3 bases and 3 bases, with 8 bases remaining between them. The CDR3: CASSLGGDTEAFF. The CDR3, as DNA: TGTGCCAGCAGTTTGGGTGGGGACACTGAAGCTTTCTTT. Together with reference TRBV28 and TRBJ1-1, the CDR3 gives the full variable domain: DVKVTQSSRYLVKRTGEKVFLECVQDMDHENMFWYRQDPGLGLRLIYFSYDVKMKEKGDIPEGYSVSREKKERFSLILESASTNQTSMYLCASSLGGDTEAFFGQGTRLTVV.

The chain is built from TRBV6-6 and TRBJ2-2; D may correspond to TRBD1 or TRBD2 (6 bases each). Germline CDR1 is MNHNY and CDR2 is SVGAGI (reference sequence). The V end lost 0 bases, the J end lost 7 bases, and 15 bases lay between the germline ends. The CDR3 loop spans 16 amino acids. The CDR3 here is CASSYSNGRGGGELFF. The CDR3, as DNA: TGTGCCAGCAGTTACTCGAATGGCAGGGGAGGCGGGGAGCTGTTTTTT.